These T cell receptor beta chains were read from a single sample in a study of T-cell reconstitution after alpha-beta-depleted transplantation in children. In TCRdb, the PCR reads were re-called with MiXCR into one record per CDR3 protein. This table has about 370,000 distinct CDR3 sequences, about 20% appearing once. The sample here was PBMCs from the stem cell graft donor, taken from the stem cell graft. These receptors were taken from a human donor who donated a stem cell graft to a child with acute myeloid leukemia. Each CDR3 is given without its conserved first and last residue. The listing skips clone size in some rows; elsewhere it reads once, few, many or a size class.

13,TRBV27,NA,TRBJ2-1,ASSFSAGEGNEQF
13,TRBV20-1,many,TRBJ2-1,SARSRVRPYNEQF
10,TRBV6-5,few,TRBJ2-7,ASSQGGPAKY
13,TRBV6-5,NA,TRBJ2-1,ASSYNRVNGDEQF
11,TRBV4-3,few,TRBJ2-4,ASAMRGKNIQY
14,TRBV4-1,few,TRBJ2-3,ASSLRYPSRADTQY
13,TRBV7-3,few,TRBJ2-1,ASSSSGRGFDEQF
12,TRBV12-3/TRBV12-4,many,TRBJ1-5,ASSHTGGHQPQH
13,TRBV12-3/TRBV12-4,NA,TRBJ2-4,ASSSDSRTKNIQY
12,TRBV4-2,NA,TRBJ2-1,ASSQVGQDNEQF
14,TRBV20-1,few,TRBJ2-3,SARASRGAITDTQY
11,TRBV20-1,NA,TRBJ1-5,SARVQGEGTQH
13,TRBV4-1,NA,TRBJ2-5,ASSGGAGGQETQY
12,TRBV28,few,TRBJ2-3,ASSWASGTDTQY
12,TRBV7-2,many,TRBJ2-3,ASSFLASTDTQY
12,TRBV29-1,few,TRBJ1-5,SVGRDRGRQPQH
12,TRBV4-2,NA,TRBJ2-3,ASSQGSSADTQY
14,TRBV29-1,many,TRBJ2-1,SVVGAGGSSYNEQF
12,TRBV5-1,NA,TRBJ1-4,ASSLGQGEQKLF
14,TRBV12-3/TRBV12-4,many,TRBJ2-3,ASSPWREGITDTQY
9,TRBV20-1,few,TRBJ2-3,SARDRDTQY
11,TRBV12-3/TRBV12-4,many,TRBJ2-5,ASSLWGQETQY
12,TRBV7-2,many,TRBJ2-7,ASSLEAASYEQY
11,TRBV29-1,many,TRBJ1-3,SVWGQGGNTIY
11,TRBV18,few,TRBJ2-7,ASSRGPGYEQY
10,TRBV20-1,many,TRBJ2-7,SARVGGNEQY
13,TRBV7-9,NA,TRBJ2-1,ASSITAGEEHEQF